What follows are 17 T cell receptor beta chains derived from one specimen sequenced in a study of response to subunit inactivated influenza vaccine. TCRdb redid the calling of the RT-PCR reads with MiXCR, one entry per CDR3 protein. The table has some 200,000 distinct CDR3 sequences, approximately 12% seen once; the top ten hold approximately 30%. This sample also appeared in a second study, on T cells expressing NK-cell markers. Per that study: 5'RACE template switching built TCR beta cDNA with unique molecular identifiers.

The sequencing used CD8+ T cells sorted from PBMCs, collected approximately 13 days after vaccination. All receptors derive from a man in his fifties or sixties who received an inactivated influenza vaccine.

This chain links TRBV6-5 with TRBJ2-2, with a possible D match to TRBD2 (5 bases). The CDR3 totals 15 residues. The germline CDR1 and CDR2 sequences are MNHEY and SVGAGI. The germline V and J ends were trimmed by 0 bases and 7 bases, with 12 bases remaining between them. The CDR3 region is CASSYSAGTGGELFF. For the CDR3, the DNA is TGTGCCAGCAGTTACTCGGCGGGTACTGGCGGGGAGCTGTTTTTT.

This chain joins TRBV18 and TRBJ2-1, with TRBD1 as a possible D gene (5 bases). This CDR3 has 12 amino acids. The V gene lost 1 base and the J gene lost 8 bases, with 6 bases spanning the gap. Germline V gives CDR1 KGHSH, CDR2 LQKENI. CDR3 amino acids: CASSPLGDEQFF. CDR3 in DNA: TGTGCCAGCTCACCACTAGGGGATGAGCAGTTCTTC.

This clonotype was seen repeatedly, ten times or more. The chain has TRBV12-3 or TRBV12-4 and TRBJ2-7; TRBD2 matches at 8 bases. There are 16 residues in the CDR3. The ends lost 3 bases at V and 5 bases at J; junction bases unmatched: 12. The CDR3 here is CASSLGLVGGVDEQYF. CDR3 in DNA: TGTGCCAGCAGTTTGGGACTAGTTGGTGGTGTCGACGAGCAGTACTTC.

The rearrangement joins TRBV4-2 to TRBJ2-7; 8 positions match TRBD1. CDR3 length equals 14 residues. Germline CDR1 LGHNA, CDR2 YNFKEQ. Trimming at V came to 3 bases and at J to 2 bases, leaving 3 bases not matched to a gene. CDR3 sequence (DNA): TGTGCCAGCAGCCAGGGGGACAGGACCTACGAGCAGTACTTC. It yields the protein CASSQGDRTYEQYF.

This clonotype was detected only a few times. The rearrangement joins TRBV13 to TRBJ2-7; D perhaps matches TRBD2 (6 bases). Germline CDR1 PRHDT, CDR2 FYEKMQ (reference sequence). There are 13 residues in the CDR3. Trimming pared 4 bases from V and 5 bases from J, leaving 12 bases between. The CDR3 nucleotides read TGTGCCAGCAGCTCCGGGACTTACAACGAGCAGTACTTC. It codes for CASSSGTYNEQYF.

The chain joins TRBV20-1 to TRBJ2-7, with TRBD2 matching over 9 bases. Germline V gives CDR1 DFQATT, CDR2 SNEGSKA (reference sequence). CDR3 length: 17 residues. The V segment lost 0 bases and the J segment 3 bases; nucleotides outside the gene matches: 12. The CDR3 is CSARELPGTSSGYEQYF. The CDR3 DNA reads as TGCAGTGCTAGAGAATTACCCGGGACTAGCTCAGGCTACGAGCAGTACTTC.

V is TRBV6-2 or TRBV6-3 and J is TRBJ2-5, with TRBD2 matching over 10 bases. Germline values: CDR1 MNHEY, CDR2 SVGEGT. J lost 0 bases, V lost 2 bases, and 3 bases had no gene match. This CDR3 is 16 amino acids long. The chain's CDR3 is CASSYGLAGDQETQYF. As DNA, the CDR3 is TGTGCCAGCAGTTACGGCCTAGCGGGGGACCAAGAGACCCAGTACTTC.

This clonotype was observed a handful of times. CDR3 nucleotide sequence: TGTGCCAGCAGTTTGGCGGGGGGGGTGTTAAATGAGCAGTTCTTC. It translates to CASSLAGGVLNEQFF. The rearrangement uses TRBV27 and TRBJ2-1; the match to TRBD2 covers 9 bases. The trim removed 3 bases at V and 7 bases at J, leaving 7 bases unmatched. This CDR3 is 15 amino acids long. CDR1 is MNHEY, CDR2 SMNVEV, per germline (reference sequence).

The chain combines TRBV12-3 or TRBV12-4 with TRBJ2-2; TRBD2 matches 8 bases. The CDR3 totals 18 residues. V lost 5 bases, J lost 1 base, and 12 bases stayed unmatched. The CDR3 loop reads CASSPSIAGFMNTGELFF. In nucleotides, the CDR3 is TGTGCCAGCAGTCCCTCGATAGCGGGGTTCATGAACACCGGGGAGCTGTTTTTT.

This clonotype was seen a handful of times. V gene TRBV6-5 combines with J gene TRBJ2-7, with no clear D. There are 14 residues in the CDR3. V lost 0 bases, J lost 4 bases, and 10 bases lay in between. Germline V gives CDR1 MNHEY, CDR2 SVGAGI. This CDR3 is CASSYSILGYEQYF. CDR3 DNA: TGTGCCAGCAGTTACTCGATTCTAGGGTACGAGCAGTACTTC.

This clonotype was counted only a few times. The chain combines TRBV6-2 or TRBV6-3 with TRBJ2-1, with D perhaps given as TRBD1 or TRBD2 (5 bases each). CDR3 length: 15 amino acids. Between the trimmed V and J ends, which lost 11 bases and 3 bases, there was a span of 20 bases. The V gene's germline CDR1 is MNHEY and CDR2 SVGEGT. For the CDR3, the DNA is TGTGCCTCACTAGAAAAGGGGTCTCTCTACAATGAGCAGTTCTTC. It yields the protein CASLEKGSLYNEQFF.

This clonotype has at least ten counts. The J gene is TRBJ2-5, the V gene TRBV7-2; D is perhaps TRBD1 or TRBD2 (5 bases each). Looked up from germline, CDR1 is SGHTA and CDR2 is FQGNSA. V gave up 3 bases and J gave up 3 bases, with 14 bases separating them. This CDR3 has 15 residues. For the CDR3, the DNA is TGTGCCAGCAGCTTTGGGGGAACCCACGAAGAGACCCAGTACTTC. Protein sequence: CASSFGGTHEETQYF. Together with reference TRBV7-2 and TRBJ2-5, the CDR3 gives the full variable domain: GAGVSQSPSNKVTEKGKDVELRCDPISGHTALYWYRQSLGQGLEFLIYFQGNSAPDKSGLPSDRFSAERTGGSVSTLTIQRTQQEDSAVYLCASSFGGTHEETQYFGPGTRLLVL.

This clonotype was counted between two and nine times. The chain's CDR3 is CASSLLPLYNSPLHF. The CDR3 nucleotides are TGTGCCAGCAGTTTATTGCCCCTGTATAATTCACCCCTCCACTTT. V and J are TRBV28 and TRBJ1-6; D is ambiguous. Germline V lookup: CDR1 MDHEN, CDR2 SYDVKM. The CDR3 covers 15 residues. The ends were cut back, 1 base at V and 4 bases at J, with 8 bases in the middle.

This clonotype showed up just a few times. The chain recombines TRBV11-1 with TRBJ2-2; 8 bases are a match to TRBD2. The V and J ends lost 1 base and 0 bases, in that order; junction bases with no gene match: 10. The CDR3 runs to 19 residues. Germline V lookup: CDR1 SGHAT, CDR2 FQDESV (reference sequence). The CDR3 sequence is CASSLGLAGEKANTGELFF. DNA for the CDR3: TGTGCCAGCAGCTTAGGCCTAGCGGGTGAGAAAGCGAACACCGGGGAGCTGTTTTTT.

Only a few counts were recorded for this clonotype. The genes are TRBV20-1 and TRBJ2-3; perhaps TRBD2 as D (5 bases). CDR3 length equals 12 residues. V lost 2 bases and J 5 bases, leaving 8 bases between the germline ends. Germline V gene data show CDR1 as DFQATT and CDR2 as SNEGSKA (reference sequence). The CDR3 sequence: CSARWEIDTQYF. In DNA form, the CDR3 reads TGCAGTGCTAGATGGGAGATAGATACGCAGTATTTT.

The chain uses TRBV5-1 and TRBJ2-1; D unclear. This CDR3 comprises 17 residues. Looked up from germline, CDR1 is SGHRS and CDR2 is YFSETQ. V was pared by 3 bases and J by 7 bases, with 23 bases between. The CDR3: CASSSWYDKSSRNEQFF. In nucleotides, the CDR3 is TGCGCCAGCAGCTCGTGGTATGACAAATCTTCTAGGAATGAGCAGTTCTTC. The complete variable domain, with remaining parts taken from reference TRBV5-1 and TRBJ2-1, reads KAGVTQTPRYLIKTRGQQVTLSCSPISGHRSVSWYQQTPGQGLQFLFEYFSETQRNKGNFPGRFSGRQFSNSRSEMNVSTLELGDSALYLCASSSWYDKSSRNEQFFGPGTRLTVL.

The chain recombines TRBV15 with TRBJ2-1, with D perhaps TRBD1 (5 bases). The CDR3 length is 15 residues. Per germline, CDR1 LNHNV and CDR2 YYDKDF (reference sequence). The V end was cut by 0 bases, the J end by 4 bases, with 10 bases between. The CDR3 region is CATSRDLGLYNEQFF. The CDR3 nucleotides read TGTGCCACCAGCAGAGATTTGGGGCTTTACAATGAGCAGTTCTTC.